This T cell receptor beta chain was observed in a study of cytomegalovirus exposure and HLA in healthy donors. Study in general: About 200 million T cells yielded some 120 million unique TCR beta sequences in earlier analysis. General study points: Reports indicated that the classifier achieved high specificity and sensitivity in diagnosing cytomegalovirus status.

Germline V gives CDR1 SGHTA, CDR2 FQGNSA. The CDR3 has 18 residues. V lost 1 base, J lost 8 bases, and 16 bases stayed unmatched. It was with 60 Vbeta and 13 Jbeta primers that the PCR ran. Using immunoSEQ multiplex PCR, the repertoire was profiled, and TCRdb retains in-frame clones only, with some absent. The sample lists some 130,000 clones; around three quarters were seen once. A note on this clone: Its antigen is currently unknown.

The chain employs TRBV7-2 and TRBJ1-2, with 10 positions matching TRBD1. The sequencing sample was made of PBMCs. This sequence was found in a man younger than 35 in good health and CMV-seronegative. CDR3 sequence reads: CASSLDLGQGTRSGGYTF. CDR3 DNA sequence: TGTGCCAGCAGCTTAGATCTGGGACAGGGGACCCGATCTGGAGGCTACACCTTC.